What follows describes a single TCR beta chain. This specimen comes from a study of identical twins. Only healthy Caucasians were enrolled as donors. J was trimmed by 4 bases and V by 9 bases; bases with no gene match: 2. This CDR3 region has 13 residues. Germline V gene sequence: CDR1 SNHLY, CDR2 FYNNEI. TCRdb used MiXCR to reprocess the 5' RACE reads, holding one entry per CDR3 protein. The sample lists over 500,000 distinct CDR3 sequences, 20% to 25% occurring once. The same data also went into a second study, on T cells expressing NK-cell markers. From that second work: In the group of eight sequenced donors, seven were HCMV-seropositive and one was seronegative. The leading position in the CD3+CD56-NKG2C+ fraction of several donors also went to these clonotypes.

This TCR came from a woman between 18 and 29 years old in good health. The V call is TRBV2, the J call TRBJ2-7; 14 nucleotides match TRBD2. The sequenced sample consisted of CD4+ T cells sorted from blood. The chain's CDR3 is CARGTSGGYEQYF. The CDR3 bases are TGTGCCAGGGGGACTAGCGGGGGATACGAGCAGTACTTC.